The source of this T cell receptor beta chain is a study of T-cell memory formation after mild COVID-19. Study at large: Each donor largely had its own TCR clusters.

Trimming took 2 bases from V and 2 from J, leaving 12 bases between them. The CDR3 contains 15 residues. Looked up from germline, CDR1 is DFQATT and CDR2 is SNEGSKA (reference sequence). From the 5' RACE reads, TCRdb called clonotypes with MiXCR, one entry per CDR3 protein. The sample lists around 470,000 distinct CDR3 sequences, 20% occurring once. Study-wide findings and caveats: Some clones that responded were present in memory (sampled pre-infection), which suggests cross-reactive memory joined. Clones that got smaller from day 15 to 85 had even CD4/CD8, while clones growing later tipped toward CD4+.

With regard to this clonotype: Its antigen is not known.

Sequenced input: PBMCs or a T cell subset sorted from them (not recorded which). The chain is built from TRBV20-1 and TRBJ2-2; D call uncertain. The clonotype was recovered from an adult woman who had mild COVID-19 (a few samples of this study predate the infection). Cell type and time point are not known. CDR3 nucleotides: TGCAGTGCTAGACCTGTGGATTCAAACACCGGGGAGCTGTTTTTT. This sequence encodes CSARPVDSNTGELFF.